One sample yielded the 30 T cell receptor beta chains listed below, sequenced in a study of sequential checkpoint blockade in melanoma. TCRdb's copy holds only in-frame clones and misses some; the assay was immunoSEQ multiplex PCR. The sample holds some 6,000 clones, roughly 50% seen once. Documented treatment: randomized to nivolumab then ipilimumab (arm A) or the reverse (arm B). Material: CD8+ T cells sorted from blood (inferred from file names), obtained from a patient given nivolumab and ipilimumab in sequence. The receptors come from a human donor with melanoma.

This clone appeared a few times. The V call is TRBV7-9, the J call TRBJ2-2; 8 bases align to TRBD1. Germline CDR1 reads SEHNR; CDR2 reads FQNEAQ (reference sequence). J was trimmed by 5 bases and V by 5 bases; bases with no gene match: 4. The CDR3 spans 14 residues. CDR3 in DNA: TGTGCCAGCAGCCTAGACAGGGGAACCGGGGAGCTGTTTTTT. This gives the protein CASSLDRGTGELFF.

Sample share makes this clone hyperexpanded (1% or more). The chain is built from TRBV18 and TRBJ1-2; perhaps TRBD1 as D (5 bases). V was shortened by 3 bases and J by 3 bases, with 14 bases between the two germline ends. CDR3 size: 15 residues. Looked up from germline, CDR1 is KGHSH and CDR2 is LQKENI. CDR3 sequence reads: CASSPTGRADYGYTF. CDR3 bases: TGTGCCAGCTCACCCACCGGCAGGGCCGACTATGGCTACACCTTC.

This chain joins TRBV27 and TRBJ2-1, with 7 bases aligning to TRBD2. CDR3 length: 15 amino acids. Germline assignment: CDR1 MNHEY and CDR2 SMNVEV (reference sequence). V was pared by 6 bases and J by 7 bases, with 12 bases of the junction left unmatched. Here the CDR3 reads CASRRPGLFENEQFF. The CDR3 DNA follows: TGTGCCAGCAGGCGTCCGGGACTATTTGAGAATGAGCAGTTCTTC.

This clone has a handful of counts. V is TRBV6-5 and J is TRBJ2-1; weak D call: TRBD1 (6 bases). Looked up from germline, CDR1 is MNHEY and CDR2 is SVGAGI. CDR3 length: 13 amino acids. The ends were cut back, 7 bases at V and 7 bases at J, with 14 bases in the middle. The CDR3 region is CASTLGAVNEQFF. The CDR3 DNA follows: TGTGCCAGCACTTTGGGGGCTGTGAATGAGCAGTTCTTC.

This clone is judged medium-sized. V is TRBV10-3 and J is TRBJ2-7; 7 bases align to TRBD1. CDR1 is ENHRY and CDR2 is SYGVKD in the germline V gene. The CDR3 runs 14 residues. V lost 3 bases and J lost 6; bases outside the gene matches: 8. The CDR3 nucleotides are TGTGCCATCAGTGAAGAAGGGGGCCGAATCGAGCAGTACTTC. Translation gives CAISEEGGRIEQYF.

The chain joins TRBV2 to TRBJ1-2; TRBD1 aligns across 11 bases. The CDR3 is 13 amino acids. The germline V gene has CDR1 SNHLY and CDR2 FYNNEI. V shed 4 bases, J shed 7 bases, and the junction held 2 bases outside the gene matches. The CDR3 DNA follows: TGTGCCAGCAGTGGAGGGACAGGGGGTGGCTACACCTTC. Its translation: CASSGGTGGGYTF.

The V call is TRBV6-1, the J call TRBJ2-7; tentatively, D is TRBD1 (5 bases). Germline lookup yields CDR1 MNHNS and CDR2 SASEGT. Between the trimmed V and J ends, which lost 0 bases and 1 base, there was a span of 16 bases. The CDR3 covers 17 residues. This CDR3 reads CASSEASQGRNSYEQYF. For the CDR3, the DNA is TGTGCCAGCAGTGAAGCGTCCCAGGGCAGGAATTCCTACGAGCAGTACTTC.

The chain couples TRBV6-5 to TRBJ2-5, with D tentatively TRBD2 (6 bases). The CDR3 is 13 amino acids. Germline lookup yields CDR1 MNHEY and CDR2 SVGAGI. With 9 bases removed from V and 2 bases from J, the gap between germline ends came to 13 bases. The CDR3 protein is CASTGGGQETQYF. In DNA, the CDR3 is TGTGCCAGTACAGGTGGGGGGCAAGAGACCCAGTACTTC.

The chain recombines TRBV2 with TRBJ2-1; D unresolved. CDR1 and CDR2 (germline): SNHLY, FYNNEI. This CDR3 is built from 12 residues. With 7 bases removed from V and 6 bases from J, the gap between germline ends came to 10 bases. The CDR3 bases are TGTGCCAGCACGGTCGATGCCAATGAGCAGTTCTTC. The encoded protein is CASTVDANEQFF.

The chain joins TRBV12-5 to TRBJ1-2, with D unclear. Trimming left V 5 bases short and J 8 bases short, with 15 bases between. The CDR3 spans 13 residues. Germline V CDR1 and CDR2: LGHNT, FRNRAP. This CDR3 is CASGPVIPRGYTF. CDR3 nucleotides: TGTGCTAGTGGTCCTGTGATCCCGAGGGGCTACACCTTC.

J is TRBJ2-7 and V is TRBV7-9, with TRBD2 identical over 9 bases. The CDR3 is 14 residues long. Germline trimming cut 6 bases from V and 3 bases from J; bases unmatched to any gene: 6. Germline CDR1 SEHNR, CDR2 FQNEAQ (reference sequence). CDR3 residues: CASRTSGENYEQYF. The CDR3 DNA follows: TGTGCCAGCAGGACTAGCGGTGAAAACTACGAGCAGTACTTC. The whole variable domain, filled in from reference TRBV7-9 and TRBJ2-7, reads DTGVSQNPRHKITKRGQNVTFRCDPISEHNRLYWYRQTLGQGPEFLTYFQNEAQLEKSRLLSDRFSAERPKGSFSTLEIQRTEQGDSAMYLCASRTSGENYEQYFGPGTRLTVT.

This chain uses TRBV7-3 with TRBJ2-1, with TRBD2 matching 7 bases. The CDR3 extends over 13 amino acids. With 2 bases clipped from V and 7 bases from J, the junction kept 2 bases outside the gene matches. Germline V gene lookup returns CDR1 SGHTA and CDR2 FQGTGA. CDR3 loop: CASSLGGGNEQFF. CDR3 bases: TGTGCCAGCAGCTTAGGGGGGGGTAATGAGCAGTTCTTC.

The rearrangement uses TRBV28 and TRBJ2-1; 7 bases are a match to TRBD1. CDR1 is MDHEN and CDR2 is SYDVKM in the germline V gene. The V segment lost 6 bases and the J segment 3 bases; nucleotides outside the gene matches: 20. The CDR3 consists of 19 residues. The CDR3 DNA follows: TGTGCCAGCAGAGTGGCCGCGACAGGGCTGCTAGACAACTACAATGAGCAGTTCTTC. This codes for CASRVAATGLLDNYNEQFF.

Only a few counts were recorded for this clone. The gene calls are TRBV9 and TRBJ2-5, with D unresolved. The end of the DNA fits TRBJ2-7 better, so the J call may be wrong. Germline loops: CDR1 SGDLS, CDR2 YYNGEE. This CDR3 contains 12 residues. CDR3 DNA: TGTGCCAGCAGCGTAGCAGGTTCCGAGCAGTACTTC. As protein: CASSVAGSEQYF.

The chain has TRBV7-2 and TRBJ2-5; 9 nucleotides line up with TRBD2. CDR1 and CDR2 from the germline V gene are SGHTA and FQGNSA. The CDR3 runs 17 residues. Trimming at V came to 2 bases and at J to 1 base, leaving 8 bases not matched to a gene. CDR3 in amino acids: CASSLPHVAGAQETQYF. As DNA, the CDR3 is TGTGCCAGCAGCTTACCTCATGTAGCGGGGGCCCAAGAGACCCAGTACTTC.

V is TRBV6-5 and J is TRBJ2-7, with 8 bases lining up with TRBD2. Germline V lookup: CDR1 MNHEY, CDR2 SVGAGI. J was trimmed by 6 bases and V by 0 bases; bases with no gene match: 4. The CDR3 totals 14 residues. Here the CDR3 reads CASSYSAGGGEQYF. The CDR3 DNA reads TGTGCCAGCAGTTACTCCGCGGGGGGAGGCGAGCAGTACTTC.

This chain joins TRBV10-2 and TRBJ2-7, with TRBD2 matching 10 bases. Looked up from germline, CDR1 is WSHSY and CDR2 is SAAADI. The CDR3 contains 14 residues. V gave up 1 base and J gave up 5 bases; unmatched junction bases: 2. The CDR3 reads CASSEWLAGDEQYF. The CDR3 DNA follows: TGCGCCAGCAGTGAGTGGCTAGCGGGAGACGAGCAGTACTTC.

This clone occurred a few times. The V call is TRBV29-1, the J call TRBJ1-2; D perhaps matches TRBD1 (5 bases). Germline lookup yields CDR1 SQVTM and CDR2 ANQGSEA. The CDR3 runs to 13 residues. Between the trimmed V and J ends, which lost 6 bases and 6 bases, there was a span of 17 bases. CDR3 residues: CSVVGEQVDGYTF. The CDR3 region has the DNA TGCAGCGTAGTAGGGGAACAGGTGGATGGCTACACCTTC.

This clone was counted a few times. The chain carries TRBV2 and TRBJ2-2, with D tentatively TRBD2 (6 bases). V was trimmed by 9 bases and J by 1 base, leaving 12 bases between them. Germline V gives CDR1 SNHLY, CDR2 FYNNEI. The CDR3 covers 14 residues. The CDR3 region has the DNA TGTGCCAGTGACGGGGAGGAGAACACCGGGGAGCTGTTTTTT. Protein sequence: CASDGEENTGELFF.

This clone was counted once. The rearrangement links TRBV5-1 to TRBJ2-1; tentative D call: TRBD2 (5 bases). CDR3 size: 12 residues. Between the trimmed V and J ends, which lost 0 bases and 10 bases, there was a span of 8 bases. Germline loops: CDR1 SGHRS, CDR2 YFSETQ. The CDR3 coding sequence is TGCGCCAGCAGCTTGGTTGGGAGCGAGCAGTTCTTC. Its protein is CASSLVGSEQFF.

This clone was observed a single time. This chain links TRBV27 with TRBJ2-1; a weak D match, TRBD2 (6 bases). This CDR3 is built from 13 residues. The V and J ends lost 5 bases and 8 bases respectively, with 13 bases between them. The germline V gene encodes CDR1 MNHEY and CDR2 SMNVEV (reference sequence). The DNA of the CDR3 is TGTGCCAGCAGTGTGACTAGAGGTTATGAGCAGTTCTTC. Its translation: CASSVTRGYEQFF.

This clone has just a few counts. The rearrangement joins TRBV9 to TRBJ1-3; maybe TRBD1 (6 bases). The CDR3 totals 16 residues. CDR1 and CDR2 (germline): SGDLS, YYNGEE. The V end was cut by 5 bases, the J end by 0 bases, with 15 bases between. The CDR3 DNA follows: TGTGCCAGCAGTCCTAGGGACACCAGCTCTGGAAACACCATATATTTT. This sequence encodes CASSPRDTSSGNTIYF.

This chain joins TRBV9 and TRBJ2-7, with D unclear. Trimming left V 4 bases short and J 0 bases short, with 8 bases between. CDR1 is SGDLS and CDR2 is YYNGEE in the germline V gene. The CDR3 has 13 residues. The CDR3 is CASSPQTSYEQYF. Written as DNA, the CDR3 is TGTGCCAGCAGCCCACAAACCTCCTACGAGCAGTACTTC.

About this clone: At one end, the junction sequence differs from germline, possibly due to a read error. Other DNA sequences of this sample code for an identical CDR3. This rearrangement joins TRBV4-1 to TRBJ2-7, with 15 positions matching TRBD2. The V gene's germline CDR1 is MGHRA and CDR2 YSYEKL. CDR3 length: 14 amino acids. CDR3 nucleotide sequence: TGTGCCAGCAGCCACGGACTAGCGGGAGGGGAGCAGTACTTC. Protein product: CASSHGLAGGEQYF.

This clone was counted between two and nine times. In nucleotides, the CDR3 is TGTGCCACCCACCCTGGGACAGCTAGCACAGATACGCAGTATTTT. Residues: CATHPGTASTDTQYF. The V gene is TRBV27, the J gene TRBJ2-3, with 7 bases identical to TRBD1. V was clipped by 10 bases and J by 0 bases; unmatched bases: 10. Per the germline V gene, CDR1 is MNHEY and CDR2 is SMNVEV (reference sequence). The CDR3 covers 15 residues.

Only a few counts were recorded for this clone. Sequence at one end of the junction differs from germline and may be a read error. The CDR3 spells CASSQASGASYEQYF. DNA of the CDR3: TGCGCCAGCAGCCAAGCTAGCGGGGCCTCCTACGAGCAGTACTTC. The chain joins TRBV11-2 to TRBJ2-7; 9 nucleotides agree with TRBD2. Germline-derived CDR1 and CDR2 are SGHAT and FQNNGV. The CDR3 covers 15 residues.

This chain uses TRBV6-1 with TRBJ2-7; 8 bases map to TRBD1. Germline assignment: CDR1 MNHNS and CDR2 SASEGT. CDR3 length equals 16 residues. The V and J ends lost 3 bases and 2 bases, in that order; junction bases with no gene match: 9. As DNA, the CDR3 is TGTGCCAGCAGTGAGGGACCTGGACAGGGACCCTACGAGCAGTACTTC. The encoded protein is CASSEGPGQGPYEQYF.

This clone was seen more than once but under ten times. The chain links TRBV6-5 to TRBJ1-4, with TRBD1 as a possible D gene (6 bases). Deletions cut 2 bases from V and 8 bases from J, with 15 bases between. Per the germline V gene, CDR1 is MNHEY and CDR2 is SVGAGI. This CDR3 has 15 amino acids. The CDR3 coding sequence is TGTGCCAGCAGTTACGGGGACGAGGGGGACGAAAAACTGTTTTTT. This translates into CASSYGDEGDEKLFF.

The genes are TRBV5-4 and TRBJ2-7; D unresolved. Germline V gene sequence: CDR1 SGHNT, CDR2 YYREEE (reference sequence). With 5 bases removed from V and 1 base from J, the gap between germline ends came to 4 bases. The CDR3 covers 11 residues. In DNA form, the CDR3 reads TGTGCCAGCAGTTCATCCTACGAGCAGTACTTC. This encodes CASSSSYEQYF.

The chain links TRBV4-3 to TRBJ2-7, with D possibly being TRBD2 (5 bases). Germline loops: CDR1 LGHNA, CDR2 YSLEER. Deletions cut 1 base from V and 4 bases from J, with 14 bases between. The CDR3 sequence is 15 residues long. The DNA for the CDR3 is TGCGCCAGCAGCCAAGTTGGAAACGGGGAGTACGAGCAGTACTTC. The encoded protein is CASSQVGNGEYEQYF.